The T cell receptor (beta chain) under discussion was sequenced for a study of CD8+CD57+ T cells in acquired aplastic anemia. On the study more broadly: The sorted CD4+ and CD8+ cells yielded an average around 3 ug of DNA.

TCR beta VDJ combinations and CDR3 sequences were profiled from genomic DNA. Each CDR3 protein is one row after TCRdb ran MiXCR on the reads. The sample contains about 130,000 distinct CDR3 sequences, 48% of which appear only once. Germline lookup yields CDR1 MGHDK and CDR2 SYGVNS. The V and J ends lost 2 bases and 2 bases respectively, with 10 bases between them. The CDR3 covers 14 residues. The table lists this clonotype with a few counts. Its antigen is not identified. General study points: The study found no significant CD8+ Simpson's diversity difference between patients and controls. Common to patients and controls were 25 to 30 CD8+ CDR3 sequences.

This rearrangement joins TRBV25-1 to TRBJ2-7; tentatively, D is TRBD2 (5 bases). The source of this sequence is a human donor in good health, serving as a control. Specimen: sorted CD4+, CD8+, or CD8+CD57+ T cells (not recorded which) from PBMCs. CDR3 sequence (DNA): TGTGCCAGCAGTGAAACGGACTTTCCCTACGAGCAGTACTTC. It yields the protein CASSETDFPYEQYF.